The next 29 T cell receptor beta chains were all read from a single sample in a study of blood T cells in healthy people across ages. Primers used in a second PCR of roughly 7 to 12 cycles were a sample-barcoded 5' primer and a J-beta primer mix. TCRdb re-analysed the 5' RACE reads in MiXCR, keeping a single row per CDR3 protein. This table has roughly 1.5 million distinct CDR3 sequences, under 55% appearing once. Sequencing used blood. The receptors originated from a woman aged 18-29 years in good health.

The chain carries TRBV5-1 and TRBJ2-3; D is perhaps TRBD1 (6 bases). This CDR3 has 14 amino acids. Germline V gene sequence: CDR1 SGHRS, CDR2 YFSETQ. Trimming stripped 7 bases from V and 4 bases from J, with 16 bases between. CDR3 sequence reads: CASALQGHADTQYF. The DNA for the CDR3 is TGCGCCAGCGCCTTACAGGGACATGCAGATACGCAGTATTTT.

This clonotype has just a few counts. The chain employs TRBV5-5 and TRBJ1-1; D uncertain. The CDR3 runs 16 residues. Trimming left V 1 base short and J 0 bases short, with 13 bases between. Germline V lookup: CDR1 SGHKS, CDR2 YYEKEE (reference sequence). CDR3 in DNA: TGTGCCAGCAGCTTGAGGCCGGGTCTCTTGAACACTGAAGCTTTCTTT. It codes for CASSLRPGLLNTEAFF. Variable domain in full (rest from reference TRBV5-5 and TRBJ1-1): DAGVTQSPTHLIKTRGQQVTLRCSPISGHKSVSWYQQVLGQGPQFIFQYYEKEERGRGNFPDRFSARQFPNYSSELNVNALLLGDSALYLCASSLRPGLLNTEAFFGQGTRLTVV.

The chain carries TRBV30 and TRBJ1-2; maybe TRBD1 (5 bases). The CDR3 spans 15 residues. The V gene's germline CDR1 is GTSNPN and CDR2 SVGIG (reference sequence). V lost 0 bases, J lost 4 bases, and 15 bases lay in between. In DNA form, the CDR3 reads TGTGCCTGGAGTGTACTCGAACAGGTCGCCTATGGCTACACCTTC. Amino acids: CAWSVLEQVAYGYTF.

The chain joins TRBV7-2 to TRBJ2-3; 11 positions agree with TRBD2. V dropped 11 bases and J dropped 4; count of bases not matched to a gene: 11. This CDR3 is built from 15 residues. Per the germline V gene, CDR1 is SGHTA and CDR2 is FQGNSA. For the CDR3, the DNA is TGTGCCCATGAGACTAGCGGGATTACAGCAGATACGCAGTATTTT. This translates into CAHETSGITADTQYF.

This rearrangement joins TRBV6-1 to TRBJ2-7; D may match TRBD1 or TRBD2 (6 bases each). CDR1 is MNHNS, CDR2 SASEGT, per germline. V lost 1 base, J lost 2 bases, and 12 bases lay in between. The CDR3 runs to 15 residues. The CDR3 nucleotides read TGTGCCAGCAGTGAAGAGGGGGGAGGAACCTACGAGCAGTACTTC. This codes for CASSEEGGGTYEQYF.

On this clonotype: A junction boundary mismatches the germline segment, possibly from a read error. The chain has TRBV9 and TRBJ2-1, with a tentative D call TRBD2 (6 bases). The CDR3 runs to 16 residues. The V gene's germline CDR1 is SGDLS and CDR2 YYNGEE. DNA for the CDR3: TGTGCCCGCAGCGCCTTCGCGGGGCACGGCGGACCTGAGCAGTTCTTC. This codes for CARSAFAGHGGPEQFF.

Note on this clonotype: One junction end disagrees with the germline gene, perhaps due to a read error. The J gene is TRBJ2-2, the V gene TRBV6-6, with D perhaps TRBD1 or TRBD2 (6 bases each). The germline V gene encodes CDR1 MNHNY and CDR2 SVGAGI (reference sequence). This CDR3 is 13 amino acids long. Here the CDR3 DNA reads TGTGCCAGCAGTTACACGACCGGAGGGGGGCTGTTTTTT. Translated: CASSYTTGGGLFF.

The chain employs TRBV7-2 and TRBJ2-1; tentative D call: TRBD2 (5 bases). The V gene lost 6 bases and the J gene lost 6 bases, with 18 bases spanning the gap. The CDR3 consists of 15 residues. Germline-derived CDR1 and CDR2 are SGHTA and FQGNSA. DNA of the CDR3: TGTGCCAGCAGTTTACTAGTGGTTAAGCTCAATGAGCAGTTCTTC. This codes for CASSLLVVKLNEQFF.

This clonotype was recorded many times. The chain combines TRBV7-8 with TRBJ2-1; D may be TRBD1 (5 bases). V dropped 5 bases and J dropped 10 bases, with 12 bases sitting between them. CDR3 length: 12 residues. Germline V lookup: CDR1 SGHVS, CDR2 FQNEAQ. The CDR3 nucleotides read TGTGCCAGCAGCCAAACGGCAGGGGAGCAGTTCTTC. It yields the protein CASSQTAGEQFF.

The rearrangement joins TRBV6-5 to TRBJ1-2; perhaps TRBD1 as D (6 bases). Germline values: CDR1 MNHEY, CDR2 SVGAGI. The V and J ends lost 4 bases and 4 bases respectively, with 19 bases between them. The CDR3 runs to 16 residues. This CDR3 is CASSFASRGSSYGYTF. DNA for the CDR3: TGTGCCAGCAGTTTCGCGAGCAGGGGAAGTTCCTATGGCTACACCTTC.

The chain couples TRBV3-1 to TRBJ2-4; D might be TRBD1 (6 bases). Germline CDR1 and CDR2: LGHDT and YNNKEL (reference sequence). This CDR3 has 16 amino acids. V shed 1 base and J shed 1 base, with 11 bases lying between them. The DNA for the CDR3 is TGTGCCAGCAGCCAAGGATGGGGGCTTGCCAAAAACATTCAGTACTTC. This sequence encodes CASSQGWGLAKNIQYF.

Many counts were recorded for this clonotype. V is TRBV11-2 and J is TRBJ2-3; D might be TRBD1 (5 bases). V gave up 2 bases and J gave up 2 bases, with 11 bases separating them. The CDR3 totals 15 residues. CDR1 is SGHAT and CDR2 is FQNNGV in the germline V gene. In DNA, the CDR3 is TGTGCCAGCAGCTTAAGGGGTCACCACACAGATACGCAGTATTTT. Translated, it gives CASSLRGHHTDTQYF.

This clonotype was observed a handful of times. This rearrangement joins TRBV28 to TRBJ2-1; 7 positions agree with TRBD2. With V trimmed by 6 bases and J by 0 bases, 11 bases remained unmatched. CDR1 and CDR2 from the germline V gene are MDHEN and SYDVKM. The CDR3 extends over 17 amino acids. This CDR3 reads CASRLLAPTSSYNEQFF. CDR3 nucleotides: TGTGCCAGCAGGTTACTAGCGCCTACAAGCTCCTACAATGAGCAGTTCTTC. Based on the CDR3 plus reference TRBV28 and TRBJ2-1, the full variable domain is DVKVTQSSRYLVKRTGEKVFLECVQDMDHENMFWYRQDPGLGLRLIYFSYDVKMKEKGDIPEGYSVSREKKERFSLILESASTNQTSMYLCASRLLAPTSSYNEQFFGPGTRLTVL.

The chain recombines TRBV10-3 with TRBJ2-5; a weak D match, TRBD2 (6 bases). The ends were cut back, 4 bases at V and 11 bases at J, with 14 bases in the middle. The CDR3 length is 12 residues. Germline CDR1 reads ENHRY; CDR2 reads SYGVKD. In DNA form, the CDR3 reads TGTGCCATCAGTGTTTCGGGGGATGAGCAGTACTTC. It specifies CAISVSGDEQYF.

This clonotype was observed a handful of times. The V and J genes are TRBV6-2 or TRBV6-3 and TRBJ1-5; weak D call: TRBD1 (5 bases). CDR3 size: 14 residues. Germline V gene lookup returns CDR1 MNHEY and CDR2 SVGEGT. Trimming removed 0 bases from V and 9 bases from J, with 12 bases in between. The CDR3, as DNA: TGTGCCAGCAGTTACTCAGGGGACGGGTGGCCCCAGCATTTT. It codes for CASSYSGDGWPQHF.

This clonotype showed up just a few times. The chain is built from TRBV9 and TRBJ2-5; 9 bases match TRBD1. The CDR3 contains 15 residues. Germline loops: CDR1 SGDLS, CDR2 YYNGEE. V lost 4 bases, J lost 0 bases, and 4 bases stayed unmatched. The CDR3 region is CASSWTGDNQETQYF. CDR3 sequence (DNA): TGTGCCAGCAGCTGGACAGGGGATAACCAAGAGACCCAGTACTTC.

In this sample, this clonotype turned up many times. The chain recombines TRBV27 with TRBJ2-1; D unclear. V dropped 0 bases and J dropped 0 bases, with 6 bases sitting between them. CDR1 and CDR2 from the germline V gene are MNHEY and SMNVEV (reference sequence). The CDR3 sequence is 15 residues long. The CDR3 spells CASSLSGSSYNEQFF. The CDR3 nucleotides are TGTGCCAGCAGTTTATCGGGCAGCTCCTACAATGAGCAGTTCTTC.

This chain links TRBV6-5 with TRBJ1-2; 8 positions agree with TRBD1. Germline V gene lookup returns CDR1 MNHEY and CDR2 SVGAGI. The V gene end was trimmed by 5 bases and the J gene end by 6 bases; junction bases not matched to a gene: 5. The CDR3 spans 13 residues. In DNA form, the CDR3 reads TGTGCCAGCAGTCGGACAGGGACCCATGGCTACACCTTC. Protein: CASSRTGTHGYTF.

V is TRBV4-1 and J is TRBJ2-7; D is unclear. Per the germline V gene, CDR1 is MGHRA and CDR2 is YSYEKL. This CDR3 contains 15 residues. The V and J ends lost 0 bases and 2 bases respectively, with 11 bases between them. CDR3 DNA sequence: TGCGCCAGCAGCCAAGATCCAGGCAGGACCTACGAGCAGTACTTC. Its protein is CASSQDPGRTYEQYF.

The chain is built from TRBV28 and TRBJ2-1; 7 bases are a match to TRBD1. This CDR3 region has 14 residues. Germline V gives CDR1 MDHEN, CDR2 SYDVKM. Trimming cost V 7 bases and J 7 bases; bases outside gene matches: 10. The CDR3 sequence is CASTNSGTVNEQFF. Here the CDR3 DNA reads TGTGCCAGCACAAATTCCGGGACAGTAAATGAGCAGTTCTTC.

Notes on this clonotype: This may be a read error: a much more frequent sequence differs by one nucleotide. V is TRBV5-1 and J is TRBJ2-2; 7 bases agree with TRBD1. Per germline, CDR1 SGHRS and CDR2 YFSETQ. The CDR3 runs to 15 residues. The CDR3 protein is CACSRDSANTGELFF. CDR3 DNA: TGCGCCTGCAGCAGGGACAGCGCGAACACCGGGGAGCTGTTTTTT.

This clonotype was counted between two and nine times. The V gene is TRBV4-3, the J gene TRBJ2-2; D is uncertain. V shed 0 bases and J shed 1 base, with 6 bases lying between them. The CDR3 has 15 amino acids. CDR1 and CDR2 from the germline V gene are LGHNA and YSLEER. The CDR3 protein is CASSQDRWNTGELFF. CDR3 coding DNA: TGCGCCAGCAGCCAAGATCGCTGGAACACCGGGGAGCTGTTTTTT.

This clonotype was seen only a few times. The chain links TRBV20-1 to TRBJ2-3, with a weak D call TRBD2 (5 bases). CDR1 and CDR2 from the germline V gene are DFQATT and SNEGSKA (reference sequence). Deletions cut 8 bases from V and 4 bases from J, with 19 bases between. CDR3 size: 14 residues. The CDR3 DNA sequence: TGCAGTAATTTTGGGCTAGCTATGGCAGATACGCAGTATTTT. Translation: CSNFGLAMADTQYF.

The V call is TRBV24-1, the J call TRBJ1-2; a weak D match, TRBD1 (5 bases). The CDR3 length is 12 residues. The germline V gene has CDR1 KGHDR and CDR2 SFDVKD. V lost 0 bases, J lost 8 bases, and 6 bases lay in between. The DNA of the CDR3 is TGTGCCACCAGTGATTTGAGGGGCGGCTACACCTTC. Its translation is CATSDLRGGYTF.

The sample holds a few counts of this clonotype. The chain links TRBV7-2 to TRBJ2-1; D is unresolved. The CDR3 extends over 14 amino acids. With 4 bases removed from V and 1 base from J, the gap between germline ends came to 8 bases. Germline V gene data show CDR1 as SGHTA and CDR2 as FQGNSA. CDR3 in DNA: TGTGCCAGCAGCTACCCACAGTCCTACAATGAGCAGTTCTTC. It yields the protein CASSYPQSYNEQFF.

This clonotype appeared a single time. The chain uses TRBV6-2 or TRBV6-3 and TRBJ1-1; TRBD1 agrees at 7 bases. The CDR3 totals 14 residues. V was clipped by 5 bases and J by 7 bases; unmatched bases: 10. In germline, CDR1 is MNHEY, CDR2 SVGEGT. The CDR3: CASSESDRANEAFF. The CDR3 DNA sequence: TGTGCCAGCAGTGAGTCCGACAGGGCCAATGAAGCTTTCTTT.

The chain links TRBV7-9 to TRBJ2-1; maybe TRBD2 (6 bases). Germline-derived CDR1 and CDR2 are SEHNR and FQNEAQ (reference sequence). The CDR3 is 17 residues long. V lost 4 bases and J 4 bases, leaving 20 bases between the germline ends. The CDR3 sequence is CASSSGEAGLPYNEQFF. CDR3 coding DNA: TGTGCCAGCAGCTCCGGGGAGGCGGGACTCCCTTACAATGAGCAGTTCTTC. The variable domain in full, completed from reference TRBV7-9 and TRBJ2-1, reads DTGVSQNPRHKITKRGQNVTFRCDPISEHNRLYWYRQTLGQGPEFLTYFQNEAQLEKSRLLSDRFSAERPKGSFSTLEIQRTEQGDSAMYLCASSSGEAGLPYNEQFFGPGTRLTVL.

The chain is built from TRBV2 and TRBJ2-1; unclear D gene. The V gene lost 7 bases and the J gene lost 4 bases, with 14 bases spanning the gap. This CDR3 contains 14 residues. The V gene's germline CDR1 is SNHLY and CDR2 FYNNEI. This CDR3 reads CASKADRLYNEQFF. CDR3 coding DNA: TGTGCCAGCAAGGCGGATCGCCTTTACAATGAGCAGTTCTTC.

This clonotype came up a few times. The chain recombines TRBV20-1 with TRBJ2-2; the D gene could be TRBD1 or TRBD2 (5 bases each). Germline V gene lookup returns CDR1 DFQATT and CDR2 SNEGSKA (reference sequence). V lost 3 bases and J lost 0, with 8 bases in between. This CDR3 has 14 residues. CDR3 DNA sequence: TGCAGTGCTAGGGGACGAGCGAACACCGGGGAGCTGTTTTTT. Its translation is CSARGRANTGELFF.